These T cell receptor beta chains were read from a single sample in a study of cytomegalovirus exposure and HLA in healthy donors. Data came from immunoSEQ multiplex PCR; TCRdb stores just in-frame clones and leaves some out. The top ten hold roughly 2.4% of the sample, which has around 130,000 clones, about 76% seen once. Sequencing was performed on PBMCs. The receptors were sampled from a middle-aged woman in good health and CMV-seronegative. The CDR3 runs from the conserved cysteine through the conserved F or W. D genes are given only for firm matches. Some rows mark clone size as missing; the rest say once, few, many or name a class of expanded clone.

d_call: -
j_call: TRBJ2-7
v_call: TRBV7-2
clone_size: -
cdr3_nt: TGTGCCAGCAGCCCCCCTAGCGTCGCGAGCTACGAGCAGTACTTC
cdr3_aa: CASSPPSVASYEQYF

d_call: TRBD1
j_call: TRBJ2-2
v_call: TRBV15
clone_size: -
cdr3_nt: TGTGCCACCAGCAGAGATCTTGGTAGGACAGGAGATAGCGGGGAGCTGTTTTTT
cdr3_aa: CATSRDLGRTGDSGELFF

d_call: -
j_call: TRBJ2-1
v_call: TRBV27
clone_size: -
cdr3_nt: TGTGCCAGCAGCTATAGCGGAATACCCTACAATGAGCAGTTCTTC
cdr3_aa: CASSYSGIPYNEQFF

d_call: TRBD1
j_call: TRBJ1-2
v_call: TRBV2
clone_size: -
cdr3_nt: TGTGCCAGCAGACCCCCTAGGGGGACAGACTATGGCTACACCTTC
cdr3_aa: CASRPPRGTDYGYTF

d_call: TRBD1
j_call: TRBJ2-2
v_call: TRBV5-1
clone_size: once
cdr3_nt: TGCGCCAGCAGCAGGACAGGGACCGGGGAGCTGTTTTTT
cdr3_aa: CASSRTGTGELFF

d_call: -
j_call: TRBJ1-6
v_call: TRBV7-6
clone_size: -
cdr3_nt: TGTGCCAGCAGCTTAGAAGCATGGGGCGCGGATTCACCCCTCCACTTT
cdr3_aa: CASSLEAWGADSPLHF

d_call: TRBD2
j_call: TRBJ2-3
v_call: TRBV14
clone_size: -
cdr3_nt: TGTGCCAGCAGCTCTCGTGGACTAGCGGGGGACACAGATACGCAGTATTTT
cdr3_aa: CASSSRGLAGDTDTQYF

d_call: -
j_call: TRBJ2-5
v_call: TRBV11-2
clone_size: -
cdr3_nt: TGTGCCAGCAGCCTCGGACTGAAAGCAGAGACCCAGTACTTC
cdr3_aa: CASSLGLKAETQYF

d_call: -
j_call: TRBJ1-4
v_call: TRBV4-3
clone_size: -
cdr3_nt: TGCGCCAGCAGCCAAGATTCCGACAGCAATGAAAAACTGTTTTTT
cdr3_aa: CASSQDSDSNEKLFF

d_call: TRBD2
j_call: TRBJ2-1
v_call: TRBV5-1
clone_size: few
cdr3_nt: TGCGCCAGCAGCTTGGGACTAGCCAATGAGCAGTTCTTC
cdr3_aa: CASSLGLANEQFF

d_call: TRBD2
j_call: TRBJ2-1
v_call: TRBV5-1
clone_size: few
cdr3_nt: TGCGCCAGCAGCCCAGTCGGACTAGCGGGCGTCAATGAGCAGTTCTTC
cdr3_aa: CASSPVGLAGVNEQFF

d_call: -
j_call: TRBJ2-3
v_call: TRBV5-6
clone_size: -
cdr3_nt: TGTGCCAGCAGCCCCATCGGGGTCAGCACAGATACGCAGTATTTT
cdr3_aa: CASSPIGVSTDTQYF

d_call: TRBD2
j_call: TRBJ2-7
v_call: TRBV19
clone_size: -
cdr3_nt: TGTGCCAGTAGTTTCAGACTAGCGGGAGGCAACGAGCAGTACTTC
cdr3_aa: CASSFRLAGGNEQYF

d_call: -
j_call: TRBJ2-7
v_call: TRBV18
clone_size: -
cdr3_nt: TGTGCCAGCTCCCAGGGCTACGAGCAGTACTTC
cdr3_aa: CASSQGYEQYF

d_call: -
j_call: TRBJ2-7
v_call: TRBV11-1
clone_size: -
cdr3_nt: TGTGCCAGCAGACCCGTCCTAGGACAAATCTACGAGCAGTACTTC
cdr3_aa: CASRPVLGQIYEQYF

d_call: TRBD1
j_call: TRBJ1-4
v_call: TRBV4-1
clone_size: few
cdr3_nt: TGCGCCAGCAGCCAAGGGACAGGATTTGAAAAACTGTTTTTT
cdr3_aa: CASSQGTGFEKLFF

d_call: -
j_call: TRBJ2-7
v_call: TRBV21-1
clone_size: -
cdr3_nt: TGTGCCAGCAGCGCCAAGGGCGGGGGTAAGTACGAGCAGTACTTC
cdr3_aa: CASSAKGGGKYEQYF

d_call: TRBD1
j_call: TRBJ1-3
v_call: TRBV18
clone_size: once
cdr3_nt: TGTGCCAGCTCACCACAAACAGGGGACTCTGGAAACACCATATATTTT
cdr3_aa: CASSPQTGDSGNTIYF

d_call: TRBD2
j_call: TRBJ2-1
v_call: TRBV7-3
clone_size: -
cdr3_nt: TGTGCCAGCAGCTTAGGGACTAACGACTACAATGAGCAGTTCTTC
cdr3_aa: CASSLGTNDYNEQFF

d_call: TRBD2
j_call: TRBJ2-5
v_call: TRBV27
clone_size: once
cdr3_nt: TGTGCCAGCCATACCCTACGGGGGGGCCAGGAGACCCAGTACTTC
cdr3_aa: CASHTLRGGQETQYF

d_call: TRBD1
j_call: TRBJ2-7
v_call: TRBV27
clone_size: once
cdr3_nt: TGTGCCAGCAGTTTATCGGAACAGGGGGCCAGCGAGCAGTACTTC
cdr3_aa: CASSLSEQGASEQYF

d_call: TRBD1
j_call: TRBJ2-1
v_call: TRBV7-9
clone_size: few
cdr3_nt: TGTGCCAGCAGCTTAGCACAGGGGAACAATGAGCAGTTCTTC
cdr3_aa: CASSLAQGNNEQFF

d_call: TRBD1
j_call: TRBJ2-7
v_call: TRBV18
clone_size: -
cdr3_nt: TGTGCCAGCTCACCATACCGACAGGGGGTCTCCTACGAGCAGTACTTC
cdr3_aa: CASSPYRQGVSYEQYF

d_call: -
j_call: TRBJ2-7
v_call: TRBV7-9
clone_size: -
cdr3_nt: TGTGCCAGCAGCTTAGCGGGAGGCCCCTACGAAGAGCAGTACTTC
cdr3_aa: CASSLAGGPYEEQYF

d_call: TRBD2
j_call: TRBJ2-3
v_call: TRBV19
clone_size: -
cdr3_nt: TGTGCCAGTAGTTCCCAGCGACTAGCGGGGGGCCCCACAGATACGCAGTATTTT
cdr3_aa: CASSSQRLAGGPTDTQYF

d_call: -
j_call: TRBJ2-3
v_call: TRBV4-2
clone_size: once
cdr3_nt: TGTGCCAGCAGCCAAGATTGGGCGCGAGCCGAAACTAGCACAGATACGCAGTATTTT
cdr3_aa: CASSQDWARAETSTDTQYF

d_call: TRBD1
j_call: TRBJ2-3
v_call: TRBV27
clone_size: -
cdr3_nt: TGTGCCAGCAGTTTCCCGGGGACAGCCACAGATACGCAGTATTTT
cdr3_aa: CASSFPGTATDTQYF

d_call: -
j_call: TRBJ1-5
v_call: TRBV19
clone_size: -
cdr3_nt: TGTGCCAGTAAAGGGGTAGCTCAGCCCCAGCATTTT
cdr3_aa: CASKGVAQPQHF

d_call: TRBD1
j_call: TRBJ1-2
v_call: TRBV10-3
clone_size: once
cdr3_nt: TGTGCCATCAGTACCGGGACAGGCGCGCCTAACTATGGCTACACCTTC
cdr3_aa: CAISTGTGAPNYGYTF

d_call: TRBD2
j_call: TRBJ2-2
v_call: TRBV23-1
clone_size: -
cdr3_nt: TGCGCCAGCACCACGGGGGGATCGGTCACCGGGGAGCTGTTTTTT
cdr3_aa: CASTTGGSVTGELFF

d_call: -
j_call: TRBJ1-5
v_call: TRBV7-2
clone_size: -
cdr3_nt: TGTGCCACCACATACGGGACATTTAGCAATCAGCCCCAGCATTTT
cdr3_aa: CATTYGTFSNQPQHF

d_call: -
j_call: TRBJ1-6
v_call: TRBV6-5
clone_size: -
cdr3_nt: TGTGCCAGCACCAAGCCGGGACTGGCTGGGTCACCCCTCCACTTT
cdr3_aa: CASTKPGLAGSPLHF

d_call: -
j_call: TRBJ2-7
v_call: TRBV10-3
clone_size: -
cdr3_nt: TGTGCCACGCTGGGCAGGGATCCTTGGTACGAGCAGTACTTC
cdr3_aa: CATLGRDPWYEQYF

d_call: TRBD1
j_call: TRBJ2-7
v_call: TRBV7-3
clone_size: -
cdr3_nt: TGTGCCAGCAGCCCCCTGGACAGGGGGATCTCCTACGAGCAGTACTTC
cdr3_aa: CASSPLDRGISYEQYF

d_call: -
j_call: TRBJ2-7
v_call: TRBV27
clone_size: -
cdr3_nt: TGTGCCAGCAGTCCTCGGGCGGGCTCCTACGAGCAGTACTTC
cdr3_aa: CASSPRAGSYEQYF

d_call: TRBD2
j_call: TRBJ2-1
v_call: TRBV11-2
clone_size: -
cdr3_nt: TGTGCCAGCAGCCAACTAGCGGGGGGACGTAGCTCCTACAATGAGCAGTTCTTC
cdr3_aa: CASSQLAGGRSSYNEQFF

d_call: TRBD1
j_call: TRBJ1-3
v_call: TRBV28
clone_size: -
cdr3_nt: TGTGCCAGCAAGAGACAGGGGGGAAGCTCTGGAAACACCATATATTTT
cdr3_aa: CASKRQGGSSGNTIYF

d_call: TRBD2
j_call: TRBJ2-3
v_call: TRBV2
clone_size: -
cdr3_nt: TGTGCCAGCTCGGGACTAGCAACAGATACGCAGTATTTT
cdr3_aa: CASSGLATDTQYF

d_call: TRBD1
j_call: TRBJ1-2
v_call: TRBV7-9
clone_size: -
cdr3_nt: TGTGCCAGCAGCGGAAACCCCGGGACAGGGTCTCTCGCCTATGGCTACACCTTC
cdr3_aa: CASSGNPGTGSLAYGYTF

d_call: TRBD1
j_call: TRBJ2-2
v_call: TRBV5-1
clone_size: -
cdr3_nt: TGCGCCAGCAGCTTGGGGACAGGGGGGCCCGGGGAGCTGTTTTTT
cdr3_aa: CASSLGTGGPGELFF

d_call: TRBD2
j_call: TRBJ2-5
v_call: TRBV19
clone_size: -
cdr3_nt: TGTGCCAGTAGTCGCTCGGCGGGAGAGGGAGAGACCCAGTACTTC
cdr3_aa: CASSRSAGEGETQYF

d_call: TRBD2
j_call: TRBJ2-1
v_call: TRBV9
clone_size: -
cdr3_nt: TGTGCCAGCAGCGTGGCTAGCGGGGCAGCCAGCTCCTACAATGAGCAGTTCTTC
cdr3_aa: CASSVASGAASSYNEQFF

d_call: -
j_call: TRBJ2-1
v_call: TRBV9
clone_size: -
cdr3_nt: TGTGCCAGCAGCGGTGACTCAGCGGGCACCTACAATGAGCAGTTCTTC
cdr3_aa: CASSGDSAGTYNEQFF

d_call: -
j_call: TRBJ1-1
v_call: TRBV4-2
clone_size: -
cdr3_nt: TGTGCCAGCAGCCAAGAAGGGGATACGAACACTGAAGCTTTCTTT
cdr3_aa: CASSQEGDTNTEAFF

d_call: -
j_call: TRBJ1-2
v_call: TRBV27
clone_size: -
cdr3_nt: TGTGCCAGCAGTTTTACCGCCGATACGTACGGACAGAATAACTATGGCTACACCTTC
cdr3_aa: CASSFTADTYGQNNYGYTF

d_call: TRBD2
j_call: TRBJ2-5
v_call: TRBV12-5
clone_size: -
cdr3_nt: TGTGCTAGTGGTCTAGGACTAGCGGGGGGAGAGACCCAGTACTTC
cdr3_aa: CASGLGLAGGETQYF

d_call: TRBD2
j_call: TRBJ2-3
v_call: TRBV18
clone_size: -
cdr3_nt: TGTGCCAGCTCACCACCCGGACTAGCGGGAGGGTCTAGCACAGATACGCAGTATTTT
cdr3_aa: CASSPPGLAGGSSTDTQYF

d_call: TRBD1
j_call: TRBJ2-1
v_call: TRBV30
clone_size: -
cdr3_nt: TGTGCCTGGGGACAGGGGGTTGGCTACAATGAGCAGTTCTTC
cdr3_aa: CAWGQGVGYNEQFF

d_call: -
j_call: TRBJ2-1
v_call: TRBV15
clone_size: -
cdr3_nt: TGTGCCACCAGCAGAGATCCGTTTGAGGAGCAGTTCTTC
cdr3_aa: CATSRDPFEEQFF

d_call: TRBD1
j_call: TRBJ1-2
v_call: TRBV10-3
clone_size: -
cdr3_nt: TGTGCCATCAGTGAAGGGACAGGGCGCGGCTACACCTTC
cdr3_aa: CAISEGTGRGYTF

d_call: -
j_call: TRBJ2-1
v_call: TRBV7-9
clone_size: few
cdr3_nt: TGTGCCAGCAGCTCTCTAGCGTACAATGAGCAGTTCTTC
cdr3_aa: CASSSLAYNEQFF

d_call: TRBD2
j_call: TRBJ2-2
v_call: TRBV10-3
clone_size: -
cdr3_nt: TGTGCCATCAGTGACGGGACTAGCGGCACCGGGGAGCTGTTTTTT
cdr3_aa: CAISDGTSGTGELFF